Included here is one T cell receptor beta chain sequence, with context. The V end lost 7 bases, the J end lost 4 bases, and 11 bases lay between the germline ends. Germline V gives CDR1 MNHNY, CDR2 SVGAGI (reference sequence). The CDR3 sequence is 13 residues long. The data are from a study of technical replicates of blood from a handful of donors. Libraries were prepared by immunoSEQ multiplex PCR; TCRdb keeps only in-frame clonotypes and omits some of them. The sample lists 55,000 to 85,000 clones; under 98% were seen once. J is TRBJ1-5 and V is TRBV6-6, with D possibly TRBD1 on 5 matching bases. The sequenced material came from T cells isolated from PBMCs. This clonotype was obtained from a human donor in good health. This CDR3 is CASTWTQNQPQHF. The CDR3 coding sequence is TGTGCCAGCACTTGGACACAAAATCAGCCCCAGCATTTT.